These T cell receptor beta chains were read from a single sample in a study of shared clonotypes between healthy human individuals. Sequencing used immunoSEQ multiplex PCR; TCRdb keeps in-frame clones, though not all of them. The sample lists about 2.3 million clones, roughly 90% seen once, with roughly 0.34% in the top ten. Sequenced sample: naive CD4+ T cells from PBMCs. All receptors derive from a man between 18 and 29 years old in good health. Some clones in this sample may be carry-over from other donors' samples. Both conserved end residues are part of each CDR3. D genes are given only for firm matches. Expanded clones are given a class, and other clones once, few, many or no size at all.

cdr3_aa: CASLNRNRNEQFF; cdr3_nt: TGTGCCAGCCTGAATCGGAATCGCAATGAGCAGTTCTTC; v_call: TRBV28; clone_size: .; j_call: TRBJ2-1; d_call: .
cdr3_aa: CASSLASLGTSGSTDTQYF; cdr3_nt: TGTGCCAGCAGCTTAGCGTCGTTAGGGACTAGCGGTAGCACAGATACGCAGTATTTT; v_call: TRBV7-6; clone_size: .; j_call: TRBJ2-3; d_call: TRBD2
cdr3_aa: CASSLLQGADGYTF; cdr3_nt: TGCGCCAGCAGCCTACTCCAGGGGGCTGATGGCTACACCTTC; v_call: TRBV5-1; clone_size: .; j_call: TRBJ1-2; d_call: TRBD1
cdr3_aa: CASSRTSGRSDTQYF; cdr3_nt: TGTGCCAGCAGTCGGACTAGCGGGAGGTCAGATACGCAGTATTTT; v_call: TRBV28; clone_size: .; j_call: TRBJ2-3; d_call: TRBD2
cdr3_aa: CASSEGQLTFFTDTQYF; cdr3_nt: TGCGCCAGCAGCGAGGGACAGCTTACCTTCTTCACAGATACGCAGTATTTT; v_call: TRBV5-1; clone_size: .; j_call: TRBJ2-3; d_call: TRBD1
cdr3_aa: CASSQSTVEAFF; cdr3_nt: TGTGCCAGCAGCCAGTCAACCGTGGAGGCTTTCTTT; v_call: TRBV28; clone_size: few; j_call: TRBJ1-1; d_call: .
cdr3_aa: CASSTRQSTEAFF; cdr3_nt: TGTGCCAGCAGCACCCGACAGAGCACTGAAGCTTTCTTT; v_call: TRBV7-2; clone_size: few; j_call: TRBJ1-1; d_call: .
cdr3_aa: CASGGTGLQETQYF; cdr3_nt: TGTGCCAGCGGGGGAACAGGGCTCCAAGAGACCCAGTACTTC; v_call: TRBV6-5; clone_size: .; j_call: TRBJ2-5; d_call: .
cdr3_aa: CASSLAGGPTDTQYF; cdr3_nt: TGTGCCAGCAGTTTAGCGGGAGGACCCACAGATACGCAGTATTTT; v_call: TRBV28; clone_size: .; j_call: TRBJ2-3; d_call: TRBD2
cdr3_aa: CASSSRDTNYGYTF; cdr3_nt: TGTGCCAGCAGTTCCCGAGACACTAACTATGGCTACACCTTC; v_call: TRBV27; clone_size: .; j_call: TRBJ1-2; d_call: .
cdr3_aa: CASSLQTGSGNTIYF; cdr3_nt: TGTGCCAGCAGCTTACAGACAGGCTCTGGAAACACCATATATTTT; v_call: TRBV7-2; clone_size: .; j_call: TRBJ1-3; d_call: .
cdr3_aa: CASSQEGWGSQRQYF; cdr3_nt: TGTGCCAGCAGCCAAGAGGGGTGGGGATCACAGCGCCAGTATTTT; v_call: TRBV14; clone_size: .; j_call: TRBJ2-3; d_call: .
cdr3_aa: CASSLAGGNTIYF; cdr3_nt: TGTGCCAGCAGCTTAGCAGGGGGAAACACCATATATTTT; v_call: TRBV7-9; clone_size: few; j_call: TRBJ1-3; d_call: .
cdr3_aa: CASSENNRGGEKLFF; cdr3_nt: TGTGCCAGCAGTGAAAATAACAGGGGAGGCGAAAAACTGTTTTTT; v_call: TRBV6-1; clone_size: .; j_call: TRBJ1-4; d_call: TRBD1
cdr3_aa: CASSLTGGPNSGANVLTF; cdr3_nt: TGCGCCAGCAGCTTGACAGGGGGCCCTAACTCTGGGGCCAACGTCCTGACTTTC; v_call: TRBV5-1; clone_size: .; j_call: TRBJ2-6; d_call: TRBD1
cdr3_aa: CASSQGLAGMETQYF; cdr3_nt: TGCGCCAGCAGCCAAGGCCTAGCGGGTATGGAGACCCAGTACTTC; v_call: TRBV4-1; clone_size: .; j_call: TRBJ2-5; d_call: TRBD2
cdr3_aa: CAWSPGTRVGGYTF; cdr3_nt: TGTGCCTGGAGTCCCGGGACCAGAGTTGGTGGCTACACCTTC; v_call: TRBV30; clone_size: .; j_call: TRBJ1-2; d_call: .
cdr3_aa: CASTFRTAVSTDTQYF; cdr3_nt: TGTGCCAGCACCTTCAGAACGGCGGTTAGCACAGATACGCAGTATTTT; v_call: TRBV7-8; clone_size: .; j_call: TRBJ2-3; d_call: .
cdr3_aa: CASSPVTGGATEAFF; cdr3_nt: TGCGCCAGCAGCCCTGTGACAGGGGGGGCAACTGAAGCTTTCTTT; v_call: TRBV5-1; clone_size: .; j_call: TRBJ1-1; d_call: TRBD1
cdr3_aa: CASSLGGRGQAFF; cdr3_nt: TGTGCCAGCAGCTTAGGGGGACGGGGGCAAGCTTTCTTT; v_call: TRBV11-2; clone_size: few; j_call: TRBJ1-1; d_call: .
cdr3_aa: CASTPGGGVEKLFF; cdr3_nt: TGTGCCAGCACCCCTGGTGGGGGGGTGGAAAAACTGTTTTTT; v_call: TRBV5-6; clone_size: .; j_call: TRBJ1-4; d_call: .
cdr3_aa: CASSSRTSGRVYEQYF; cdr3_nt: TGTGCCAGCAGCTCCAGAACTAGCGGGAGAGTCTACGAGCAGTACTTC; v_call: TRBV11-2; clone_size: .; j_call: TRBJ2-7; d_call: TRBD2
cdr3_aa: CASSYSRGSSYEQYF; cdr3_nt: TGTGCCAGCAGTTACTCTAGAGGGAGCTCCTACGAGCAGTACTTC; v_call: TRBV6-5; clone_size: once; j_call: TRBJ2-7; d_call: .
cdr3_aa: CASAAGEGLEQYF; cdr3_nt: TGTGCCAGCGCGGCGGGAGAGGGGCTCGAGCAGTACTTC; v_call: TRBV11-3; clone_size: .; j_call: TRBJ2-7; d_call: TRBD2
cdr3_aa: CAISDLGNTDTQYF; cdr3_nt: TGTGCCATCAGTGATCTGGGGAACACAGATACGCAGTATTTT; v_call: TRBV10-3; clone_size: .; j_call: TRBJ2-3; d_call: .
cdr3_aa: CASSLVSGQPQHF; cdr3_nt: TGTGCCAGCAGCTTAGTCTCAGGTCAGCCCCAGCATTTT; v_call: TRBV7-2; clone_size: once; j_call: TRBJ1-5; d_call: .
cdr3_aa: CASSRLRSSGNTIYF; cdr3_nt: TGTGCCAGCAGTCGCTTGCGGAGCTCTGGAAACACCATATATTTT; v_call: TRBV28; clone_size: .; j_call: TRBJ1-3; d_call: .
cdr3_aa: CASSLGEESTGELFF; cdr3_nt: TGCGCCAGCAGCTTGGGTGAGGAGAGCACCGGGGAGCTGTTTTTT; v_call: TRBV5-1; clone_size: .; j_call: TRBJ2-2; d_call: .
cdr3_aa: CASSPPGLAGNEQFF; cdr3_nt: TGCGCCAGCAGCCCACCGGGACTAGCGGGAAATGAGCAGTTCTTC; v_call: TRBV5-1; clone_size: .; j_call: TRBJ2-1; d_call: TRBD2
cdr3_aa: CASSLEGNTGELFF; cdr3_nt: TGTGCCAGCAGCCTAGAGGGCAACACCGGGGAGCTGTTTTTT; v_call: TRBV7-3; clone_size: once; j_call: TRBJ2-2; d_call: .
cdr3_aa: CASSSPTVPSGANVLTF; cdr3_nt: TGTGCCAGCAGCTCCCCCACCGTCCCGTCTGGGGCCAACGTCCTGACTTTC; v_call: TRBV5-4; clone_size: .; j_call: TRBJ2-6; d_call: .
cdr3_aa: CASSYLGLSSYEQYF; cdr3_nt: TGTGCCAGCAGTTACTTGGGACTGAGCTCCTACGAGCAGTACTTC; v_call: TRBV6-6; clone_size: .; j_call: TRBJ2-7; d_call: .
cdr3_aa: CASSNDRGPQPQHF; cdr3_nt: TGTGCCAGCAGCAACGACAGGGGGCCTCAGCCCCAGCATTTT; v_call: TRBV28; clone_size: .; j_call: TRBJ1-5; d_call: TRBD1
cdr3_aa: CASSPTGGYDQPQHF; cdr3_nt: TGTGCCAGCAGCCCCACAGGGGGCTATGATCAGCCCCAGCATTTT; v_call: TRBV6-5; clone_size: .; j_call: TRBJ1-5; d_call: TRBD1
cdr3_aa: CASSSQPSSYNEQFF; cdr3_nt: TGTGCCAGCAGCTCCCAGCCAAGCTCCTACAATGAGCAGTTCTTC; v_call: TRBV7-8; clone_size: .; j_call: TRBJ2-1; d_call: .
cdr3_aa: CASSGGQSSYEQYF; cdr3_nt: TGTGCCAGCTCGGGGGGACAGAGCTCCTACGAGCAGTACTTC; v_call: TRBV18; clone_size: .; j_call: TRBJ2-7; d_call: .
cdr3_aa: CASSFGGGKGNEQFF; cdr3_nt: TGTGCCAGCAGCTTCGGGGGAGGAAAGGGCAATGAGCAGTTCTTC; v_call: TRBV11-3; clone_size: .; j_call: TRBJ2-1; d_call: .
cdr3_aa: CASSLFVLGGAFF; cdr3_nt: TGTGCCAGCAGTTTATTTGTACTTGGGGGAGCTTTCTTT; v_call: TRBV28; clone_size: .; j_call: TRBJ1-1; d_call: .
cdr3_aa: CASSYRGDSPLHF; cdr3_nt: TGTGCCAGCAGCTACAGGGGAGACTCACCCCTCCACTTT; v_call: TRBV13; clone_size: .; j_call: TRBJ1-6; d_call: TRBD1
cdr3_aa: CASSIGGISTGELFF; cdr3_nt: TGTGCCAGCAGCATAGGCGGGATTTCCACCGGGGAGCTGTTTTTT; v_call: TRBV7-3; clone_size: once; j_call: TRBJ2-2; d_call: .
cdr3_aa: CASSPLTGHTEAFF; cdr3_nt: TGTGCCAGCAGCCCCCTGACAGGGCACACTGAAGCTTTCTTT; v_call: TRBV11-2; clone_size: .; j_call: TRBJ1-1; d_call: TRBD1
cdr3_aa: CASSVTVAGSYNEQFF; cdr3_nt: TGTGCCAGCAGCGTAACGGTAGCGGGCTCCTACAATGAGCAGTTCTTC; v_call: TRBV9; clone_size: .; j_call: TRBJ2-1; d_call: TRBD2
cdr3_aa: CSTRQGVNSEAFF; cdr3_nt: TGCAGCACCCGACAGGGGGTTAACTCTGAAGCTTTCTTT; v_call: TRBV29-1; clone_size: .; j_call: TRBJ1-1; d_call: TRBD1
cdr3_aa: CASSPPGQYYGYTF; cdr3_nt: TGTGCCAGCAGCCCACCAGGACAGTACTATGGCTACACCTTC; v_call: TRBV7-2; clone_size: .; j_call: TRBJ1-2; d_call: .
cdr3_aa: CASSYLGLENTQFF; cdr3_nt: TGTGCCAGCAGTTACTTAGGCCTCGAAAACACCCAGTTCTTC; v_call: TRBV6-5; clone_size: .; j_call: TRBJ2-1; d_call: .